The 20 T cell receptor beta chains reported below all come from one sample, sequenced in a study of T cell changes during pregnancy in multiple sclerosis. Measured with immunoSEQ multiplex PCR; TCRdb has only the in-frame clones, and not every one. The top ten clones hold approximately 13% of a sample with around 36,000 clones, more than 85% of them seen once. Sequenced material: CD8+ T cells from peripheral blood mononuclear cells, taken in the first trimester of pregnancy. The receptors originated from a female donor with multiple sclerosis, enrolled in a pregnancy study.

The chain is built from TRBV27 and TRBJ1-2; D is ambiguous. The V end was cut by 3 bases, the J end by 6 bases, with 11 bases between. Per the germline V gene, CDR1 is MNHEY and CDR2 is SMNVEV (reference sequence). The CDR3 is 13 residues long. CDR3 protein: CASSLRVRDGYTF. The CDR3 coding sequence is TGTGCCAGCAGTTTGAGGGTACGGGATGGCTACACCTTC.

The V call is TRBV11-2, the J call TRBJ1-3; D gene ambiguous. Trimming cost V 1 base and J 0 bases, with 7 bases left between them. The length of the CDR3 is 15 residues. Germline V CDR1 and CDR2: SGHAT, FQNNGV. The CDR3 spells CASSLAGGSGNTIYF. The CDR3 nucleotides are TGTGCCAGCAGCTTAGCCGGTGGCTCTGGAAACACCATATATTTT.

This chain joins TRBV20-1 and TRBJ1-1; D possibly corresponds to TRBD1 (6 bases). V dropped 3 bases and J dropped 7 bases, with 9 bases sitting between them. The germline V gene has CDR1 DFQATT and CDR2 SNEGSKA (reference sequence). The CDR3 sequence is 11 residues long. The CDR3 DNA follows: TGCAGTGCTAGGTACAGGGTTGAAGCTTTCTTT. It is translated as CSARYRVEAFF.

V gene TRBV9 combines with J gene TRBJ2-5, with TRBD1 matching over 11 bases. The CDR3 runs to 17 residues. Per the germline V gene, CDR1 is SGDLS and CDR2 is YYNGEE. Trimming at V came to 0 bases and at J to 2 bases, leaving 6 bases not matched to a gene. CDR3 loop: CASSVGGQGALQETQYF. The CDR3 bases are TGTGCCAGCAGCGTAGGAGGACAGGGGGCTTTACAAGAGACCCAGTACTTC.

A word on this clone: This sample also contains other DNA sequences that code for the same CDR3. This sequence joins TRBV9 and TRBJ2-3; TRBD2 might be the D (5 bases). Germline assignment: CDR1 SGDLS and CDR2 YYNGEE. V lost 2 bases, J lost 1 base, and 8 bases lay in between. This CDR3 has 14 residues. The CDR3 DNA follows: TGTGCCAGCAGCGTTGAGGGTGGCACAGATACGCAGTATTTT. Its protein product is CASSVEGGTDTQYF.

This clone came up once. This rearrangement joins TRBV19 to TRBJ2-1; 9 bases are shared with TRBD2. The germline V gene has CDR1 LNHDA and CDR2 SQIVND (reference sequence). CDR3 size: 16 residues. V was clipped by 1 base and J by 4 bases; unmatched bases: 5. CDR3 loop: CASSIGGGGDYNEQFF. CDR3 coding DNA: TGTGCCAGTAGTATAGGGGGCGGGGGGGATTACAATGAGCAGTTCTTC.

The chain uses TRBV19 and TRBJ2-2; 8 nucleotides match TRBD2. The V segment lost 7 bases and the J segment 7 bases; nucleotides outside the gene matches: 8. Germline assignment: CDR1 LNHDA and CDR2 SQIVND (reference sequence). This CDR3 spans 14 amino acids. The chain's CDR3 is CASTASGGGGELFF. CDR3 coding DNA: TGTGCCAGTACCGCCAGCGGGGGCGGCGGGGAGCTGTTTTTT.

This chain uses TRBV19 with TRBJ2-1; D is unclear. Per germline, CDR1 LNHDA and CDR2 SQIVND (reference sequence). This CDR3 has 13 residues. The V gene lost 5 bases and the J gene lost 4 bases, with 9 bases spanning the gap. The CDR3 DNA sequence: TGTGCCAGTAGTGATTCCGGGTACAATGAGCAGTTCTTC. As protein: CASSDSGYNEQFF.

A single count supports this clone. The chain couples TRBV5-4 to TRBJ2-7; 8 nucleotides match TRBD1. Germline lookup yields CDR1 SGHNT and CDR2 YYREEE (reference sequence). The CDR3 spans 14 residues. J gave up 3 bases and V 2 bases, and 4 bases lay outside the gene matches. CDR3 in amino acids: CASSFSTGVYEQYF. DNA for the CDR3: TGTGCCAGCAGCTTCTCGACAGGGGTCTACGAGCAGTACTTC.

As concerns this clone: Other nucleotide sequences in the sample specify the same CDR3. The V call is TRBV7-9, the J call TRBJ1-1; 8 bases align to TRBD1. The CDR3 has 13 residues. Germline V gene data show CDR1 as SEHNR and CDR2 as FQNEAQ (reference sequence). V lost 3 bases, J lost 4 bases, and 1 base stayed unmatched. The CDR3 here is CASSLDRATEAFF. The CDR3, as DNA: TGTGCCAGCAGCTTGGACAGGGCCACTGAAGCTTTCTTT.

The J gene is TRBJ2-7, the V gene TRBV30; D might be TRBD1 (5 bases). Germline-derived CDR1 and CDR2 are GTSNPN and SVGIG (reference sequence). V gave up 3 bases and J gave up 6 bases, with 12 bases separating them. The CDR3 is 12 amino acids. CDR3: CAWSQGSGEQYF. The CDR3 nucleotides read TGTGCCTGGAGCCAGGGATCCGGCGAGCAGTACTTC.

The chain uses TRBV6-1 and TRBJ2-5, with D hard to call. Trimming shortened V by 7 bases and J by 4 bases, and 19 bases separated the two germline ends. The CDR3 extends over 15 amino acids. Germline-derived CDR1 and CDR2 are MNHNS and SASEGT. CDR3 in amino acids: CASIFAPGIIETQYF. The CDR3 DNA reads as TGTGCCAGCATCTTTGCCCCAGGAATTATAGAGACCCAGTACTTC.

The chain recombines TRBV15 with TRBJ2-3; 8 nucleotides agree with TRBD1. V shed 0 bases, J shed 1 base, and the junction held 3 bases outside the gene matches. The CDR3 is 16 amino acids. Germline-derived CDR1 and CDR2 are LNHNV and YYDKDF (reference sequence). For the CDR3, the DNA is TGTGCCACCAGCAGAGACACAGGGGGAGGCACAGATACGCAGTATTTT. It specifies CATSRDTGGGTDTQYF.

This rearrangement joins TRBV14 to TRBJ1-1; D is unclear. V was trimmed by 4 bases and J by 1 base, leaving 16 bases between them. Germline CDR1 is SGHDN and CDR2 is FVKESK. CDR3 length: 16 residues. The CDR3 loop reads CASSPLGGFRNTEAFF. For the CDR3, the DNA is TGTGCCAGCAGCCCCCTCGGCGGGTTTCGGAACACTGAAGCTTTCTTT.

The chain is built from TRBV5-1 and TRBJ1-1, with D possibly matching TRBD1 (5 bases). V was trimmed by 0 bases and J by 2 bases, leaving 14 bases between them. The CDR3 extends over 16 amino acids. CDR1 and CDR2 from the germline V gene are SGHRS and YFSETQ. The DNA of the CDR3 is TGCGCCAGCAGCTTGGCCGGAGCAGGGCCTAACACTGAAGCTTTCTTT. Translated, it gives CASSLAGAGPNTEAFF.

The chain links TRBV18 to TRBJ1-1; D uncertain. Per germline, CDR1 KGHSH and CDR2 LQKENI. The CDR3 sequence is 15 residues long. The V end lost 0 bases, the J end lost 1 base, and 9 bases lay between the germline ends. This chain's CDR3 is CASSPPGAANTEAFF. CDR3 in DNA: TGTGCCAGCTCACCACCGGGAGCGGCGAACACTGAAGCTTTCTTT.

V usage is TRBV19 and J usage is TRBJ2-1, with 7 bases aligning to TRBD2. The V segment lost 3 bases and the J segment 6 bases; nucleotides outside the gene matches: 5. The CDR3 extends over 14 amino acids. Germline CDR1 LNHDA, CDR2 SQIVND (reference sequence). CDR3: CASSIRLAPNEQFF. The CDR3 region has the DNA TGTGCCAGTAGTATTCGACTAGCTCCCAATGAGCAGTTCTTC.

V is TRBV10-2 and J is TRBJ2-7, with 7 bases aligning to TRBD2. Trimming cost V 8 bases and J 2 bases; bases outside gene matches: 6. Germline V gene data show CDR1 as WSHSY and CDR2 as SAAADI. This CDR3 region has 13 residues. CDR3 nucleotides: TGCGCCAGCCTTGGGAGGGGACCCTACGAGCAGTACTTC. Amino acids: CASLGRGPYEQYF.

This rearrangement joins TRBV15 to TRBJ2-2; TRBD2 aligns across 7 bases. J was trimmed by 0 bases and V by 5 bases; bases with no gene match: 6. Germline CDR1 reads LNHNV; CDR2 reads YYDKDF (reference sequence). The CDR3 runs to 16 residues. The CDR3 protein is CATSFTLAANTGELFF. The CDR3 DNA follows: TGTGCCACCAGCTTTACTCTAGCGGCGAACACCGGGGAGCTGTTTTTT. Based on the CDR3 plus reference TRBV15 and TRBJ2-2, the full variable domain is DAMVIQNPRYQVTQFGKPVTLSCSQTLNHNVMYWYQQKSSQAPKLLFHYYDKDFNNEADTPDNFQSRRPNTSFCFLDIRSPGLGDTAMYLCATSFTLAANTGELFFGEGSRLTVL.

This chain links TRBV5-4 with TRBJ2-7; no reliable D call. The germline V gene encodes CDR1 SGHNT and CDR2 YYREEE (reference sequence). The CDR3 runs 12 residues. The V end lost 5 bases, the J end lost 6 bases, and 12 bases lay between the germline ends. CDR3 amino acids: CASRIGVGEQYF. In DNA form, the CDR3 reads TGTGCCAGCAGGATCGGTGTCGGCGAGCAGTACTTC.